This TCR beta chain stems from a study of cytomegalovirus exposure and HLA in healthy donors. It was with 60 Vbeta and 13 Jbeta primers that the PCR ran. TCRdb's table, derived via immunoSEQ multiplex PCR, lists solely in-frame clones and lacks some. The table lists about 120,000 clones, 80% of them singletons, with 7.5% to 9% in the top ten. There are 14 residues in the CDR3. The junction had 6 bases not matched to a gene; V was cut back by 6 bases and J by 5 bases. CDR1 is MNHNS and CDR2 is SASEGT in the germline V gene. Study outcomes and limitations: Most of the TCR beta V segments (in an earlier analysis) were productive either about 90% or about 30% of the time.

A few counts support this clone. The antigen is undetermined. The V and J genes are TRBV6-1 and TRBJ2-1, with 8 bases matching TRBD2. The sequenced sample was PBMCs. This clonotype was obtained from a female donor in good health and CMV-seropositive. The CDR3 bases are TGTGCCAGCAGACCGGGGGGGATTAACAATGAGCAGTTCTTC. Amino acids: CASRPGGINNEQFF.